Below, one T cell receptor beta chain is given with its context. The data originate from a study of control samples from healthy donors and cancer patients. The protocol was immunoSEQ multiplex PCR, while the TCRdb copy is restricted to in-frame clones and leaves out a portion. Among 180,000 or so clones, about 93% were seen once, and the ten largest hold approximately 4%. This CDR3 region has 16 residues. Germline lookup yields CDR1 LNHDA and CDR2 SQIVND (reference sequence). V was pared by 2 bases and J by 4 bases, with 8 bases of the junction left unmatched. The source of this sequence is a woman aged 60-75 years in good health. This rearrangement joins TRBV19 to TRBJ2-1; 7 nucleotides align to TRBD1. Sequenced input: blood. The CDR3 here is CASSIRPRTGYNEQFF. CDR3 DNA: TGTGCCAGTAGTATACGACCTCGGACAGGATACAATGAGCAGTTCTTC. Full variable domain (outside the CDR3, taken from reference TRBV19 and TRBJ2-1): DGGITQSPKYLFRKEGQNVTLSCEQNLNHDAMYWYRQDPGQGLRLIYYSQIVNDFQKGDIAEGYSVSREKKESFPLTVTSAQKNPTAFYLCASSIRPRTGYNEQFFGPGTRLTVL.